The clone carrying this T cell receptor beta chain has just one count. The CDR3 contains 16 residues. After removal of 6 bases from V and 4 bases from J, the junction contained 11 bases not matched to a gene. CDR1 SGHTA and CDR2 FQGNSA come from the germline V gene. The repertoire was sequenced with immunoSEQ multiplex PCR; TCRdb's copy has only in-frame clones and lacks some. The data contain roughly 520,000 clones, approximately 90% of them singletons. This entry is derived from a study of blood T cell repertoires in COVID-19. Sequences were obtained from PBMCs or T cells enriched from blood (not recorded which). V is TRBV7-2 and J is TRBJ1-5; 8 bases are shared with TRBD1. The clonotype was recovered from a woman in her forties who had recovered from COVID-19. The CDR3 loop is CASSSQGGLMNQPQHF. CDR3 coding DNA: TGTGCCAGCAGTTCACAGGGGGGCCTGATGAATCAGCCCCAGCATTTT.